The 23 T cell receptor beta chains below all came from one sample that was sequenced in a study of T cell changes during pregnancy in multiple sclerosis. Some clones are missing from TCRdb's copy, which holds only in-frame ones; the method was immunoSEQ multiplex PCR. The repertoire includes around 57,000 clones, around 90% of them detected once, and about 7% sits in the top ten. Sequences were derived from peripheral blood, sampled in the third trimester of pregnancy. These receptors were collected from a female donor in good health, enrolled as a control in a pregnancy study.

This rearrangement joins TRBV5-4 to TRBJ2-7, with 9 bases aligning to TRBD2. Looked up from germline, CDR1 is SGHNT and CDR2 is YYREEE (reference sequence). The J segment lost 3 bases and the V segment lost 4 bases, leaving 14 bases of the junction unmatched. The CDR3 loop spans 17 amino acids. The CDR3 DNA follows: TGTGCCAGCAGCCCCTGGGGGGAGCGGGAGGAGGGCTACGAGCAGTACTTC. Translation gives CASSPWGEREEGYEQYF.

The CDR3 protein is CASKNRDRGRETQYF. CDR3 DNA sequence: TGTGCCAGCAAAAACCGGGACAGGGGGCGAGAGACCCAGTACTTC. The chain employs TRBV6-7 and TRBJ2-5; 12 bases match TRBD1. TRBV6-7 carries the ORF label, with uncertain function. This CDR3 has 15 amino acids. V dropped 7 bases and J dropped 4; count of bases not matched to a gene: 7.

The gene calls are TRBV30 and TRBJ2-7; D is uncertain. Trimming removed 3 bases from V and 7 bases from J, with 19 bases in between. Germline CDR1 reads GTSNPN; CDR2 reads SVGIG (reference sequence). This CDR3 spans 14 amino acids. The CDR3 is CAWSAGRSLREQYF. CDR3 in DNA: TGTGCCTGGAGCGCAGGCCGTTCCTTGCGAGAGCAGTACTTC.

V usage is TRBV11-3 and J usage is TRBJ2-6; D unresolved. Trimming cost V 2 bases and J 0 bases, with 5 bases left between them. This CDR3 comprises 15 residues. Germline values: CDR1 SGHNT, CDR2 YENEEA. The CDR3 here is CASSLQASGANVLTF. In DNA, the CDR3 is TGTGCCAGCAGCTTACAGGCCTCTGGGGCCAACGTCCTGACTTTC.

CDR3 in amino acids: CASSLVITSGKGNEQFF. CDR3 in DNA: TGTGCCAGCAGCTTAGTGATTACTAGCGGGAAGGGCAATGAGCAGTTCTTC. This rearrangement joins TRBV7-2 to TRBJ2-1; the match to TRBD2 covers 10 bases. Trimming cost V 1 base and J 6 bases; bases outside gene matches: 9. The CDR3 consists of 17 residues. Germline CDR1 reads SGHTA; CDR2 reads FQGNSA.

The sample holds one count of this clone. The V gene is TRBV19, the J gene TRBJ2-5; 8 bases align to TRBD1. The germline gives CDR1 LNHDA, CDR2 SQIVND (reference sequence). Germline trimming cut 6 bases from V and 3 bases from J; bases unmatched to any gene: 3. CDR3 length: 13 residues. The CDR3 nucleotides read TGTGCCAGTAGCCCGACAGGGGAAGAGACCCAGTACTTC. Translation: CASSPTGEETQYF.

The chain carries TRBV11-2 and TRBJ1-2, with TRBD1 as a possible D gene (6 bases). Germline V CDR1 and CDR2: SGHAT, FQNNGV. The CDR3 has 13 residues. The V end was cut by 4 bases, the J end by 4 bases, with 10 bases between. This CDR3 is CASSSDSLYGYTF. CDR3 sequence (DNA): TGTGCCAGCAGCTCGGACAGTCTCTATGGCTACACCTTC.

A single count supports this clone. The chain couples TRBV4-3 to TRBJ1-1; tentative D call: TRBD1 (5 bases). Germline V gene sequence: CDR1 LGHNA, CDR2 YSLEER. The CDR3 loop spans 14 amino acids. The V gene lost 1 base and the J gene lost 0 bases, with 6 bases spanning the gap. This chain's CDR3 is CASSQAGMNTEAFF. CDR3 DNA: TGCGCCAGCAGCCAAGCAGGGATGAACACTGAAGCTTTCTTT.

This clone was recorded a few times. This chain links TRBV19 with TRBJ1-4; D is possibly TRBD1 (5 bases). Germline V gene sequence: CDR1 LNHDA, CDR2 SQIVND (reference sequence). V lost 4 bases and J lost 4, with 7 bases in between. This CDR3 has 13 residues. CDR3 loop: CASSRQLNEKLFF. The CDR3 DNA reads TGTGCCAGTAGTAGACAGCTTAATGAAAAACTGTTTTTT. The entire variable domain, with the rest obtained from reference TRBV19 and TRBJ1-4, is as follows: DGGITQSPKYLFRKEGQNVTLSCEQNLNHDAMYWYRQDPGQGLRLIYYSQIVNDFQKGDIAEGYSVSREKKESFPLTVTSAQKNPTAFYLCASSRQLNEKLFFGSGTQLSVL.

The chain joins TRBV7-9 to TRBJ1-1; D not certain. Looked up from germline, CDR1 is SEHNR and CDR2 is FQNEAQ (reference sequence). Deletions cut 0 bases from V and 1 base from J, with 12 bases between. There are 16 residues in the CDR3. CDR3 sequence: CASSLASGLGNTEAFF. The DNA for the CDR3 is TGTGCCAGCAGCTTAGCGAGCGGTTTAGGGAACACTGAAGCTTTCTTT.

The chain combines TRBV25-1 with TRBJ2-1, with 9 bases aligning to TRBD2. The length of the CDR3 is 15 residues. V lost 5 bases to trimming and J lost 4 bases; unmatched junction nucleotides: 6. Germline CDR1 MGHDK, CDR2 SYGVNS. The CDR3 loop is CASSPRTSEYNEQFF. The CDR3 region has the DNA TGTGCCAGCAGTCCTCGGACTAGCGAATACAATGAGCAGTTCTTC.

This chain connects TRBV5-4 to TRBJ2-3; 9 bases are a match to TRBD1. The germline V gene has CDR1 SGHNT and CDR2 YYREEE (reference sequence). The length of the CDR3 is 14 residues. The junction had 7 bases not matched to a gene; V was cut back by 5 bases and J by 6 bases. The CDR3 here is CASRSGQGSDTQYF. Written as DNA, the CDR3 is TGTGCCAGCAGGTCGGGACAGGGATCCGATACGCAGTATTTT.

The V and J genes are TRBV18 and TRBJ2-5; no firm D call. Trimming left V 5 bases short and J 2 bases short, with 9 bases between. The CDR3 loop spans 13 amino acids. CDR1 and CDR2 from the germline V gene are KGHSH and LQKENI. CDR3 region: CASSGEVQETQYF. The DNA of the CDR3 is TGTGCCAGCTCAGGCGAGGTTCAAGAGACCCAGTACTTC.

V usage is TRBV5-1 and J usage is TRBJ2-1, with a weak D call TRBD2 (5 bases). Germline-derived CDR1 and CDR2 are SGHRS and YFSETQ. Trimming pared 0 bases from V and 7 bases from J, leaving 11 bases between. This CDR3 region has 14 residues. The CDR3 loop is CASSLAVSGNEQFF. CDR3 bases: TGCGCCAGCAGCTTGGCAGTCTCGGGGAATGAGCAGTTCTTC. The whole variable domain, filled in from reference TRBV5-1 and TRBJ2-1, reads KAGVTQTPRYLIKTRGQQVTLSCSPISGHRSVSWYQQTPGQGLQFLFEYFSETQRNKGNFPGRFSGRQFSNSRSEMNVSTLELGDSALYLCASSLAVSGNEQFFGPGTRLTVL.

This sequence joins TRBV18 and TRBJ1-4, with unresolved D. CDR3 size: 14 residues. V was shortened by 5 bases and J by 5 bases, with 12 bases between the two germline ends. Germline CDR1 and CDR2: KGHSH and LQKENI. The CDR3, as DNA: TGTGCCAGCTCAGCCGGACGGGGAAATGAAAAACTGTTTTTT. It translates to CASSAGRGNEKLFF.

This chain joins TRBV30 and TRBJ2-2; the match to TRBD1 covers 8 bases. Germline assignment: CDR1 GTSNPN and CDR2 SVGIG (reference sequence). With V trimmed by 2 bases and J by 7 bases, 6 bases remained unmatched. The CDR3 loop spans 14 amino acids. In DNA, the CDR3 is TGTGCCTGGAGTACAGGGGGTTTCAACGGGGAGCTGTTTTTT. Translated, it gives CAWSTGGFNGELFF.

The rearrangement links TRBV5-1 to TRBJ2-1, with 7 nucleotides matching TRBD2. V gave up 1 base and J gave up 4 bases; unmatched junction bases: 2. The CDR3 has 14 amino acids. CDR1 and CDR2 from the germline V gene are SGHRS and YFSETQ. The DNA of the CDR3 is TGCGCCAGCAGCTTGTCTAGCGGTTACAATGAGCAGTTCTTC. Its protein is CASSLSSGYNEQFF.

J is TRBJ1-1 and V is TRBV5-6, with D uncertain. The CDR3 consists of 15 residues. Germline V lookup: CDR1 SGHDT, CDR2 YYEEEE. Trimming removed 4 bases from V and 1 base from J, with 14 bases in between. In DNA, the CDR3 is TGTGCCAGCAGCCCTCCCCCCAGGCAGAACACTGAAGCTTTCTTT. Protein sequence: CASSPPPRQNTEAFF.

The genes are TRBV6-5 and TRBJ2-7; D is unresolved. V dropped 0 bases and J dropped 3 bases, with 12 bases sitting between them. Germline assignment: CDR1 MNHEY and CDR2 SVGAGI. The CDR3 runs to 15 residues. CDR3 DNA: TGTGCCAGCAGTTACTCTCTGGTGGCAAGCTACGAGCAGTACTTC. Its translation: CASSYSLVASYEQYF.

This clone has a single count. This sequence joins TRBV5-1 and TRBJ1-2, with D hard to call. V shed 4 bases and J shed 0 bases, with 16 bases lying between them. CDR1 is SGHRS and CDR2 is YFSETQ in the germline V gene. The CDR3 runs 16 residues. CDR3 region: CASSRQAGPTNYGYTF. The CDR3 region has the DNA TGCGCCAGCAGCCGCCAGGCTGGGCCCACTAACTATGGCTACACCTTC.

This sequence joins TRBV29-1 and TRBJ2-7, with 13 bases that match TRBD2. Germline values: CDR1 SQVTM, CDR2 ANQGSEA. The CDR3 is 14 residues long. With V trimmed by 1 base and J by 6 bases, 3 bases remained unmatched. Here the CDR3 DNA reads TGCAGCGTTGAAGGGACTAGCGGGAGTATCGAGCAGTACTTC. As protein: CSVEGTSGSIEQYF.

In its sample, this clone was seen once. V usage is TRBV29-1 and J usage is TRBJ2-3; no reliable D call. Germline CDR1 SQVTM, CDR2 ANQGSEA. With 4 bases removed from V and 2 bases from J, the gap between germline ends came to 7 bases. This CDR3 has 12 amino acids. In nucleotides, the CDR3 is TGCAGCGTTGTTACAGCCACAGATACGCAGTATTTT. It encodes CSVVTATDTQYF.

The chain links TRBV7-9 to TRBJ2-3; 11 nucleotides agree with TRBD2. Trimming took 5 bases from V and 2 from J; bases not matched to a gene: 9. The germline V gene has CDR1 SEHNR and CDR2 FQNEAQ (reference sequence). The CDR3 extends over 17 amino acids. DNA for the CDR3: TGTGCCAGCAGCCATACAGGGACTAGCGGATTCACAGATACGCAGTATTTT. Translation: CASSHTGTSGFTDTQYF.